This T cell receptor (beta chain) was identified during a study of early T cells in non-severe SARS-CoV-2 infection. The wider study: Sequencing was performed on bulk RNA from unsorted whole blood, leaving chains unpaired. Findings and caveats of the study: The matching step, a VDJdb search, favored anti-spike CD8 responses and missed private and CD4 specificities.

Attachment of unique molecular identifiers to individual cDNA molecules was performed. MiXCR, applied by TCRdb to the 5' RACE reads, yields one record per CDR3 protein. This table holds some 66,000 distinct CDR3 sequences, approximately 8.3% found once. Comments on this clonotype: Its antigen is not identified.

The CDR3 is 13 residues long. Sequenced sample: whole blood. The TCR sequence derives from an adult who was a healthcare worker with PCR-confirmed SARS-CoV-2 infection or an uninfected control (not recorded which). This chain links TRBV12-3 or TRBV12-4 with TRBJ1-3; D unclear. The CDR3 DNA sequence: TGTGCGGGGAGTTATTTTTCTGGAAACACCATATATTTT. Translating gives CAGSYFSGNTIYF.